Below, 7 T cell receptor beta chains from the same sample are listed, as sequenced in a study of T cell repertoires in cytomegalovirus infection. TCRdb re-derived calls from the reads in MiXCR, one entry per CDR3 protein. The data show more than 650,000 distinct CDR3 sequences, approximately 40% seen once. The sequenced sample consisted of PBMCs. These receptor sequences come from a human donor in good health (CMV status not recorded). Some clones in this sample may be carry-over from other donors' samples.

This clonotype was seen just once. CDR3 protein: CASSEAGYTF. CDR3 DNA: TGTGCCAGCAGTGAAGCTGGCTACACCTTC. This chain links TRBV6-1 with TRBJ1-2; D ambiguous. CDR3 length equals 10 residues. The V end lost 0 bases, the J end lost 7 bases, and 0 bases lay between the germline ends. Germline CDR1 reads MNHNS; CDR2 reads SASEGT.

As for this clonotype: The CDR3 end shows no conserved phenylalanine or tryptophan, and so a read error is likely. This chain connects TRBV12-3 or TRBV12-4 to TRBJ1-1; D is undetermined. This CDR3 is 16 amino acids long. In nucleotides, the CDR3 is TGTGCCAGCAGTTTATCGGGAGAGATGACGAACACGGAAGCTTTCTTG. Translated: CASSLSGEMTNTEAFL.

The V call is TRBV20-1, the J call TRBJ2-2; D possibly corresponds to TRBD2 (5 bases). Trimming took off 6 bases at V and 4 bases at J, with 15 bases between the two ends. Germline values: CDR1 DFQATT, CDR2 SNEGSKA (reference sequence). The CDR3 sequence is 14 residues long. The CDR3 bases are TGCAGTGCGTTTGGACTGGCGGGCACCGGGGAGCTGTTTTTT. Amino acid sequence: CSAFGLAGTGELFF.

V usage is TRBV11-2 and J usage is TRBJ2-5; 9 bases fit TRBD2. The CDR3 has 17 residues. The V gene's germline CDR1 is SGHAT and CDR2 FQNNGV. J gave up 4 bases and V 3 bases, and 12 bases lay outside the gene matches. The CDR3 nucleotides are TGTGCCAGCAGCTTGTGGGGGGAGAAAGCGGGGGGAGAGACCCAGTACTTC. It yields the protein CASSLWGEKAGGETQYF. Based on the CDR3 plus reference TRBV11-2 and TRBJ2-5, the full variable domain is EAGVAQSPRYKIIEKRQSVAFWCNPISGHATLYWYQQILGQGPKLLIQFQNNGVVDDSQLPKDRFSAERLKGVDSTLKIQPAKLEDSAVYLCASSLWGEKAGGETQYFGPGTRLLVL.

The V and J genes are TRBV10-2 and TRBJ1-1; 9 positions match TRBD1. This CDR3 has 15 residues. V gave up 7 bases and J gave up 9 bases; unmatched junction bases: 15. The germline V gene encodes CDR1 WSHSY and CDR2 SAAADI. DNA for the CDR3: TGCGCCAGCATGAAGGGACAGGGTTCTCCCCCGAAAGCTTTCTTT. Amino acid sequence: CASMKGQGSPPKAFF.

The CDR3 region has the DNA TGTGCCAGCAGCTTGTGGGCAACCGGGACACTATCTAACTATGGCTACACCTTC. Translated: CASSLWATGTLSNYGYTF. The rearrangement uses TRBV5-6 and TRBJ1-2; possibly TRBD1 for D (6 bases). Trimming shortened V by 1 base and J by 0 bases, and 19 bases separated the two germline ends. Germline V gives CDR1 SGHDT, CDR2 YYEEEE. The CDR3 runs to 18 residues.

Ten or more counts support this clonotype. This sequence joins TRBV6-5 and TRBJ2-1, with 10 bases identical to TRBD2. V lost 0 bases to trimming and J lost 1 base; unmatched junction nucleotides: 0. The CDR3 is made up of 16 amino acids. Germline loops: CDR1 MNHEY, CDR2 SVGAGI. The CDR3 DNA follows: TGTGCCAGCAGTTACTCAGCGGGAGGGTCCTACAATGAGCAGTTCTTC. This translates into CASSYSAGGSYNEQFF.